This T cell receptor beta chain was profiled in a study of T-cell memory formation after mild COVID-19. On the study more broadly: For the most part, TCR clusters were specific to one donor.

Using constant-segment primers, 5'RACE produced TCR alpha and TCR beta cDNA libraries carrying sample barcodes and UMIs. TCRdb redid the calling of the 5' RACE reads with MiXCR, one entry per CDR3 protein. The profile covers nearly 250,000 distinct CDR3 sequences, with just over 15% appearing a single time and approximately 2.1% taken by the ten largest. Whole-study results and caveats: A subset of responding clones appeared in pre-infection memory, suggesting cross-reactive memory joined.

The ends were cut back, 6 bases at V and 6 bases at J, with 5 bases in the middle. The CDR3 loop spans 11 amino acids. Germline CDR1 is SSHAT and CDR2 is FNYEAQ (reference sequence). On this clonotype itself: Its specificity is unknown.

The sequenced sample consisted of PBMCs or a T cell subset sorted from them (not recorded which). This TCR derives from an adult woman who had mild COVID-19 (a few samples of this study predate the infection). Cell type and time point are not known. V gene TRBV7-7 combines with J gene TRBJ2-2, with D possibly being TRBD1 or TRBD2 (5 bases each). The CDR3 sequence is CASRGAGELFF. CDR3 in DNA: TGTGCCAGCAGGGGGGCCGGGGAGCTGTTTTTT.